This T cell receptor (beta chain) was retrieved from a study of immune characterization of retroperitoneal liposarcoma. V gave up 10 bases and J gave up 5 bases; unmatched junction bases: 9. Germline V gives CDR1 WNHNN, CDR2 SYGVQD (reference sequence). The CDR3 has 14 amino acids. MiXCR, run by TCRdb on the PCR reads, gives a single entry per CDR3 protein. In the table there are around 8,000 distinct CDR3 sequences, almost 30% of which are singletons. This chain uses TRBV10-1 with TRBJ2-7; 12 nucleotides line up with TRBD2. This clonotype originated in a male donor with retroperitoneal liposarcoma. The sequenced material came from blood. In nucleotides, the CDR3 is TGCGCCACGCACCAGACTAGCGGGAGAAACGAGCAGTACTTC. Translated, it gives CATHQTSGRNEQYF.